The clone carrying this TCR beta chain was observed a few times. Its matching antigen is unknown. V lost 4 bases, J lost 3 bases, and 12 bases lay in between. Germline CDR1 reads MGHRA; CDR2 reads YSYEKL. The CDR3 runs 15 residues. The sample originates from a study of somatic mutations in cytotoxic T cells in rheumatoid arthritis. Produced via immunoSEQ multiplex PCR; TCRdb's table is partial and in-frame only. Counted here are some 27,000 clones, roughly 80% occurring once; the ten biggest clones make up 9.9%. Findings of the study overall: Expanded CD8+ clones had unknown antigen targets. It was in rheumatoid arthritis patients, but not in healthy controls, that CD8+ clonality increased with age.

This TCR derives from a woman aged 18-35 years in good health. Sample: CD8+ T cells sorted from blood. V is TRBV4-1 and J is TRBJ2-2; tentative D call: TRBD2 (5 bases). The CDR3 sequence is CASSPTTAHTGELFF. The CDR3 DNA reads TGCGCCAGCAGCCCGACTACTGCCCACACCGGGGAGCTGTTTTTT.